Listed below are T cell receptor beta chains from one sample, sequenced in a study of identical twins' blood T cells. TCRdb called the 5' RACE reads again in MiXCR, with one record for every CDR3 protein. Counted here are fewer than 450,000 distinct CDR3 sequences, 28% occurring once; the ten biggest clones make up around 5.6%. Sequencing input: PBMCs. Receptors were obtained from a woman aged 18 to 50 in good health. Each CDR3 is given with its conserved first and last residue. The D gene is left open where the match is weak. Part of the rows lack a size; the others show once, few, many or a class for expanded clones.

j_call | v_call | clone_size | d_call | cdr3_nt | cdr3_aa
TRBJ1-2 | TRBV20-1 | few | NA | TGCAGTGCTAGGCCAGAAGCTAACTATGGCTACACCTTC | CSARPEANYGYTF
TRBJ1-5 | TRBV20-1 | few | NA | TGCAGTGCTAGAGAAGGTTATAGCAATCAGCCCCAGCATTTT | CSAREGYSNQPQHF
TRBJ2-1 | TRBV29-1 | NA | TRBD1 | TGCAGCGCCACAGGGGAAACCTACTCCAATGAGCAGTTCTTC | CSATGETYSNEQFF
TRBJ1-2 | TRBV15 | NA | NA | TGTGCCACCAGGCAGGAAGATTGGAGCTATGGCTACACCTTC | CATRQEDWSYGYTF
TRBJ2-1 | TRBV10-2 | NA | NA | TGCGCCAGCAGTAGGATCCCCCGTGGATCCTACAATGAGCAGTTCTTC | CASSRIPRGSYNEQFF
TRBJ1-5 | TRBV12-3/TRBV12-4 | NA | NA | TGTGCCAGCAGTTTAATGACAGTTAATCAGCCCCAGCATTTT | CASSLMTVNQPQHF
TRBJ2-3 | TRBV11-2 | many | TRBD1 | TGTGCCAGCAGCTTAGATACCCAGGGGGGCACAGATACGCAGTATTTT | CASSLDTQGGTDTQYF
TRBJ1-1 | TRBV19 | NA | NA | TGTGCCAGTAGTATAGAAGCCAGGGGATTGAACACTGAAGCTTTCTTT | CASSIEARGLNTEAFF
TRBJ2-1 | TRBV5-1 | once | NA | TGCGCCAGCAGCTTAGCATCGCCCTACAATGAGCAGTTCTTC | CASSLASPYNEQFF
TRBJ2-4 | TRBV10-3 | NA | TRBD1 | TGTGCCATCAGTGAGTCGACAGGGGAAAACATTCAGTACTTC | CAISESTGENIQYF
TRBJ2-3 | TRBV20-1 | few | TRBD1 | TGCAGTGCCAGGCCACGACAGGGGATATCAGATACGCAGTATTTT | CSARPRQGISDTQYF
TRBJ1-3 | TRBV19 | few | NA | TGTGCCAGTAGTCCTTTCCGGGGTAGGACGGCGGGAAACACCATATATTTT | CASSPFRGRTAGNTIYF
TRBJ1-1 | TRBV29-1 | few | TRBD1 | TGCAGCGTCGAACAGGGGGATTACACTGAAGCTTTCTTT | CSVEQGDYTEAFF
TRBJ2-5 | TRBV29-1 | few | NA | TGCAGCGTTGAGTTTCGAGAAGGGACCCAGTACTTC | CSVEFREGTQYF
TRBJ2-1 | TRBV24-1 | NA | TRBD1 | TGTGCCACCAGTGACTCTCAGGGGGCGAACTACAATGAGCAGTTCTTC | CATSDSQGANYNEQFF
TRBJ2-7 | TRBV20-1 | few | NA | TGCAGTGCTAGACAGGGAGGTATCGAGCAGTACTTC | CSARQGGIEQYF
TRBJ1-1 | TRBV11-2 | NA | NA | TGTGCCAGCAGCTTAGGGGGGTCGAATAGGAACACTGAAGCTTTCTTT | CASSLGGSNRNTEAFF
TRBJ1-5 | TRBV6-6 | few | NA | TGTGCCAGCAGTCGTACTAAGATACAGGTTAGCAATCAGCCCCAGCATTTT | CASSRTKIQVSNQPQHF
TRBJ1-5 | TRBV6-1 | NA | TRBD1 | TGTGCCAGCAGAGACCTCCCAGGGGGCCTTCAGCCCCAGCATTTT | CASRDLPGGLQPQHF
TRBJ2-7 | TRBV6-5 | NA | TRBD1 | TGTGCCAGCGGCCGACAGGGTAGTCGCTACGAGCAGTACTTC | CASGRQGSRYEQYF
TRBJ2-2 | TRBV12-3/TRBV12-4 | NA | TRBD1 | TGTGCCAGCAGCCCCCGGACAGGGCATCACACCGGGGAGCTGTTTTTT | CASSPRTGHHTGELFF
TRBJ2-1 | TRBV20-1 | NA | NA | TGCAGTGCCTCCCGGGCCGACAATGAGCAGTTCTTC | CSASRADNEQFF
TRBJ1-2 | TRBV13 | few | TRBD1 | TGTGCCAGCAGACGTACAGGGGATCCCGGCTACACCTTC | CASRRTGDPGYTF
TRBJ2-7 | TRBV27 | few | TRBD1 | TGTGCCAGCCGAGGACAGGGGCACTACGAGCAGTACTTC | CASRGQGHYEQYF
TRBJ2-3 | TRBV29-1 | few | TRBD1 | TGCAGCGGTTCCGGGACAGCCTCAGATACGCAGTATTTT | CSGSGTASDTQYF
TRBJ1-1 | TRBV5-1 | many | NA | TGTGCCAGCAGCGGGAGAGGAACTGAAGCTTTCTTT | CASSGRGTEAFF